The clone carrying this TCR beta chain was recorded many times. Its target is unknown. RNA transcripts served as the template for amplifying TCR beta CDR3 regions. Primed by the HTBI set, a first-round RT-PCR was run on the TCR CDR3. MiXCR, run by TCRdb on the multiplex PCR reads, gives a single entry per CDR3 protein. The data show about 270,000 distinct CDR3 sequences, approximately 20% seen once. Germline lookup yields CDR1 LGHDT and CDR2 YNNKEL (reference sequence). This CDR3 is built from 15 residues. V lost 4 bases and J lost 5; bases outside the gene matches: 9. The study excluded patients with uncontrolled infection, other autoimmune disease, pregnancy or lactation. The sample originates from a study of T cells in Graves' hyperthyroidism and ophthalmopathy. The study, taken as a whole, reports: Ophthalmopathy and stable hyperthyroidism were separated by a 13 V-J model. Expanded thyroid clonotypes (above 0.001) were mostly also found in blood.

The receptor was isolated from a man aged 25 to 40 with Graves' ophthalmopathy. Sequenced input: blood. The V call is TRBV3-1, the J call TRBJ1-2, with 8 bases matching TRBD1. This chain's CDR3 is CASSLDGTGGYGYTF. In nucleotides, the CDR3 is TGTGCCAGCAGCCTTGACGGGACAGGAGGATATGGCTACACCTTC. Looking up the rest from reference TRBV3-1 and TRBJ1-2 gives the full variable domain: DTAVSQTPKYLVTQMGNDKSIKCEQNLGHDTMYWYKQDSKKFLKIMFSYNNKELIINETVPNRFSPKSPDKAHLNLHINSLELGDSAVYFCASSLDGTGGYGYTFGSGTRLTVV.